Described below is a single TCR beta chain sequence and its context. The target antigen is unknown. This entry comes from a study of graft-versus-host responses after intestinal transplantation. The table came from immunoSEQ multiplex PCR; TCRdb's copy has only in-frame clones and leaves some out. The repertoire holds 80,000 to 90,000 clones, almost 90% seen once, with around 0.1% in the top ten. The material was unstimulated CD4+ T cells sorted from spleen or lymph node cells, obtained before intestinal transplant. This clonotype was sampled from a human donor who received an intestinal transplant.

CDR3 region: CASSYSWRAEAFF. The CDR3 coding sequence is TGTGCCAGCAGTTACTCCTGGAGGGCTGAAGCTTTCTTT. The chain recombines TRBV6-6 with TRBJ1-1; D not certain. The CDR3 runs 13 residues. The germline V and J ends were trimmed by 0 bases and 6 bases, with 8 bases remaining between them. The germline V gene encodes CDR1 MNHNY and CDR2 SVGAGI (reference sequence).